This T cell receptor (beta chain) is from a study of identical twins. As concerns this clonotype: Its cognate antigen is unknown.

Overall study results and limits: Researchers reported excess low generation probability among twin-shared out-of-frame alpha sequences. Conclusions relied on cross-sectional statistical analysis, not following the same donors. Researchers caution that invariant MAIT and iNKT cells could partly confound zero-insertion analyses.

After template switching added a universal primer site, the resulting cDNA carried unique molecular identifiers. TCRdb re-analysed the 5' RACE reads in MiXCR, keeping a single row per CDR3 protein. The sample contains fewer than 250,000 distinct CDR3 sequences, about 7% of which appear only once. The CDR3 has 10 residues. CDR1 is SQVTM, CDR2 ANQGSEA, per germline. Trimming shortened V by 7 bases and J by 8 bases, and 9 bases separated the two germline ends. These data also formed part of another study, on yellow fever vaccine responses in identical twins.

Sequenced sample: memory (CD45RO+) T cells sorted from blood. This chain joins TRBV29-1 and TRBJ2-1, with D perhaps TRBD2 (6 bases). This clonotype originated in a woman aged 18-30 years in good health. In DNA form, the CDR3 reads TGCAGCGGGGGGGTGGATGAGCAGTTCTTC. It is translated as CSGGVDEQFF.